A single sample is the source of the 15 T cell receptor beta chains below, sequenced in a study. TCRdb re-derived calls from the 5' RACE reads in MiXCR, one entry per CDR3 protein. The sample lists about 46,000 distinct CDR3 sequences; 25% to 35% were seen once. Sequencing used naive CD4+ T cells sorted from blood. This sample's subset: naive CD4+ T cells, CD4+CD45RA+CD25-. The receptor set was obtained from a female donor with breast cancer.

This clonotype was detected a few times. This chain connects TRBV19 to TRBJ1-5; D might be TRBD1 (6 bases). V dropped 11 bases and J dropped 4 bases, with 9 bases sitting between them. The CDR3 runs 11 residues. Per germline, CDR1 LNHDA and CDR2 SQIVND (reference sequence). CDR3 in amino acids: CAGGRNQPQHF. CDR3 DNA: TGTGCCGGGGGCAGGAATCAGCCCCAGCATTTT.

The V and J genes are TRBV7-9 and TRBJ2-3; 9 positions match TRBD1. The length of the CDR3 is 14 residues. V gave up 8 bases and J gave up 1 base; unmatched junction bases: 4. CDR1 is SEHNR, CDR2 FQNEAQ, per germline (reference sequence). The CDR3 sequence is CASGDRGGTDTQYF. In DNA, the CDR3 is TGTGCCAGCGGAGACAGGGGGGGCACAGATACGCAGTATTTT.

This clonotype was recorded a few times. The chain recombines TRBV6-6 with TRBJ1-2, with D tentatively TRBD1 (5 bases). In germline, CDR1 is MNHNY, CDR2 SVGAGI (reference sequence). This CDR3 contains 12 residues. Trimming took off 5 bases at V and 4 bases at J, with 8 bases between the two ends. CDR3 bases: TGTGCCAGCAGTGCCGGGACCTATGGCTACACCTTC. Residues: CASSAGTYGYTF.

A word on this clonotype: A much larger clone is a single base away; this may be a read error. The chain links TRBV20-1 to TRBJ1-1; D not certain. This CDR3 contains 12 residues. Germline V CDR1 and CDR2: DFQATT, SNEGSKA (reference sequence). In nucleotides, the CDR3 is TGCAGTGCTAGAAAATCGAACACTGTAGCTTTCTTT. Protein sequence: CSARKSNTVAFF.

As for this clonotype: A much more abundant neighbour one base away suggests this may be a read error. The chain carries TRBV6-6 and TRBJ2-7; D perhaps matches TRBD1 (6 bases). The CDR3 is 11 amino acids. Germline V CDR1 and CDR2: MNHNY, SVGAGI (reference sequence). Written as DNA, the CDR3 is TGTGCCGGCAGGTACAGGGACGAGCAGTACTTC. This translates into CAGRYRDEQYF.

As for this clonotype: This could be a read error, since a much larger clone is one nucleotide away. V gene TRBV3-1 combines with J gene TRBJ2-1; D possibly matches TRBD1 or TRBD2 (5 bases each). The CDR3 is made up of 15 amino acids. Germline loops: CDR1 LGHDT, CDR2 YNNKEL (reference sequence). CDR3 amino acids: CASSQVRDGNNEQLF. Here the CDR3 DNA reads TGTGCCAGCAGCCAAGTTAGGGACGGTAACAATGAGCAGCTCTTC.

A word on this clonotype: The germline gene is not matched at one end of the junction; a read error may be the cause. This chain connects TRBV20-1 to TRBJ2-2, with TRBD2 identical over 10 bases. From germline, CDR1 is DFQATT and CDR2 SNEGSKA (reference sequence). The length of the CDR3 is 15 residues. The CDR3 reads CNARLTSGSGGELFF. The CDR3 bases are TGCAATGCTAGACTGACTAGCGGGTCTGGCGGGGAGCTGTTTTTT.

This clonotype was picked up a small number of times. The V gene is TRBV5-6, the J gene TRBJ1-1; no clear D. Germline V lookup: CDR1 SGHDT, CDR2 YYEEEE. Trimming shortened V by 1 base and J by 5 bases, and 6 bases separated the two germline ends. This CDR3 comprises 12 residues. The CDR3 spells CASSLPTTEAFF. The DNA of the CDR3 is TGTGCCAGCAGCTTGCCAACAACTGAAGCTTTCTTT. Full variable domain (rest looked up from reference TRBV5-6 and TRBJ1-1): DAGVTQSPTHLIKTRGQQVTLRCSPKSGHDTVSWYQQALGQGPQFIFQYYEEEERQRGNFPDRFSGHQFPNYSSELNVNALLLGDSALYLCASSLPTTEAFFGQGTRLTVV.

This clonotype was observed a few times. V and J are TRBV2 and TRBJ1-2; 7 positions match TRBD1. V lost 7 bases and J lost 2; bases outside the gene matches: 7. The germline V gene encodes CDR1 SNHLY and CDR2 FYNNEI. This CDR3 comprises 14 residues. CDR3 nucleotides: TGTGCCAGCACCCAGGGGGGGGCCAACTATGGCTACACCTTC. Its protein product is CASTQGGANYGYTF.

The chain recombines TRBV12-3 or TRBV12-4 with TRBJ1-2, with D possibly TRBD1 on 5 matching bases. The length of the CDR3 is 13 residues. The V and J ends lost 1 base and 8 bases respectively, with 11 bases between them. The CDR3 DNA follows: TGTGCCAGCAGTTTAGGCGGCCGGGGGGGCTACACCTTC. This codes for CASSLGGRGGYTF.

V gene TRBV6-5 combines with J gene TRBJ1-5, with unresolved D. Germline V CDR1 and CDR2: MNHEY, SVGAGI. This CDR3 is 13 amino acids long. V lost 8 bases and J lost 2, with 10 bases in between. The CDR3 is CASRASGNQPQHF. CDR3 nucleotides: TGTGCCAGCCGGGCGAGCGGCAATCAGCCCCAGCATTTT.

V is TRBV29-1 and J is TRBJ2-2; no clear D gene. V lost 0 bases to trimming and J lost 6 bases, with 8 bases between them. CDR1 is SQVTM and CDR2 is ANQGSEA in the germline V gene. There are 13 residues in the CDR3. The CDR3 bases are TGCAGCGTTGAAGATCCGGGCGCCGGGGAGCTGTTTTTT. Amino acid sequence: CSVEDPGAGELFF.

This clonotype was observed a handful of times. This chain links TRBV12-3 or TRBV12-4 with TRBJ1-5; no clear D gene. The length of the CDR3 is 12 residues. V lost 3 bases and J lost 7, with 7 bases in between. CDR3 in amino acids: CASSFFGQPQHF. Here the CDR3 DNA reads TGTGCCAGCAGTTTTTTCGGCCAGCCCCAGCATTTT.

Concerning this clonotype: The germline gene is not matched at one end of the junction; a read error may be the cause. The CDR3 sequence is CASGYSPGQGGQPQHF. The DNA of the CDR3 is TGTGCCAGCGGTTACTCCCCGGGACAGGGTGGTCAGCCCCAGCATTTT. V and J are TRBV6-6 and TRBJ1-5; 9 nucleotides line up with TRBD1. Per germline, CDR1 MNHNY and CDR2 SVGAGI (reference sequence). This CDR3 has 16 amino acids.

CDR3 in DNA: TGCGCCAGCAGGCCAGGGGACACGGTTTACACAGATACGCAGTATTTT. Translation: CASRPGDTVYTDTQYF. The chain employs TRBV5-1 and TRBJ2-3, with TRBD1 as a possible D gene (6 bases). Between the trimmed V and J ends, which lost 5 bases and 2 bases, there was a span of 18 bases. Germline loops: CDR1 SGHRS, CDR2 YFSETQ. CDR3 size: 16 residues.